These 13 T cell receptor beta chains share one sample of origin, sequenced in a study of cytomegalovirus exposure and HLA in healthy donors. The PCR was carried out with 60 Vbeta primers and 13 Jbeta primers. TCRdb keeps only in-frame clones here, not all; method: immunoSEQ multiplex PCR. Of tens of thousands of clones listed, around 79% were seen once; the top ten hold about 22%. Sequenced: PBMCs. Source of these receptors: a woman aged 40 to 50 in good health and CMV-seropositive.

The CDR3 loop is CASSPDRDFKAFF. The CDR3 DNA sequence: TGTGCCAGCAGCCCGGACAGGGACTTTAAAGCTTTCTTT. The chain combines TRBV7-6 with TRBJ1-1; TRBD1 agrees at 8 bases. The V gene's germline CDR1 is SGHVS and CDR2 FNYEAQ. V dropped 5 bases and J dropped 9; count of bases not matched to a gene: 8. This CDR3 spans 13 amino acids.

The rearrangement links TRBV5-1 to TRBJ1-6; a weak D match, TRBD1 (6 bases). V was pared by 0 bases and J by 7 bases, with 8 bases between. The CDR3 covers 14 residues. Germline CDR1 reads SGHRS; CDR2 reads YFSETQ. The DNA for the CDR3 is TGCGCCAGCAGCTTGGACAGGGCAAATTCACCCCTCCACTTT. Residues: CASSLDRANSPLHF. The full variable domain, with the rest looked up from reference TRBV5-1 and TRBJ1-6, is KAGVTQTPRYLIKTRGQQVTLSCSPISGHRSVSWYQQTPGQGLQFLFEYFSETQRNKGNFPGRFSGRQFSNSRSEMNVSTLELGDSALYLCASSLDRANSPLHFGNGTRLTVT.

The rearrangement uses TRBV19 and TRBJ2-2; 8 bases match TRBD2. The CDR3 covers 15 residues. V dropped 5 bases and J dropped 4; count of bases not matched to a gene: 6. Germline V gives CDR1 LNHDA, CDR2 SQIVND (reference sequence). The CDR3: CASSLGLAGTGELFF. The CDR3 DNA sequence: TGTGCCAGTAGTCTAGGACTAGCCGGCACCGGGGAGCTGTTTTTT.

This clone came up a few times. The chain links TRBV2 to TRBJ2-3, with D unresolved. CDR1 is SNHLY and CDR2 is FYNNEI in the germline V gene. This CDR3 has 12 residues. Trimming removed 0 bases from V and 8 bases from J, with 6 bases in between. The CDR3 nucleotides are TGTGCCAGCAGTGAAGCCCCAGGTACGCAGTATTTT. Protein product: CASSEAPGTQYF. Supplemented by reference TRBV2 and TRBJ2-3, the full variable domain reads EPEVTQTPSHQVTQMGQEVILRCVPISNHLYFYWYRQILGQKVEFLVSFYNNEISEKSEIFDDQFSVERPDGSNFTLKIRSTKLEDSAMYFCASSEAPGTQYFGPGTRLTVL.

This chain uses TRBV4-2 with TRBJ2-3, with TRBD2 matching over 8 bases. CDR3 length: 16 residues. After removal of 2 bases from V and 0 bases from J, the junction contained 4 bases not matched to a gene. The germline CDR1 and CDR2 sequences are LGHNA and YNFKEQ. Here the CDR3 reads CASSQQAGASTDTQYF. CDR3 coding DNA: TGTGCCAGCAGCCAACAAGCGGGAGCCAGCACAGATACGCAGTATTTT.

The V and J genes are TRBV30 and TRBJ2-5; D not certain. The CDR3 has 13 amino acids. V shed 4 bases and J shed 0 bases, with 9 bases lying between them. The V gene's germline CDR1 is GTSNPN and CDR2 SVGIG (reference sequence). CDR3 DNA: TGTGCCTGGAAGACCGACTACCAAGAGACCCAGTACTTC. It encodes CAWKTDYQETQYF.

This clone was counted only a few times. The CDR3 reads CSAETQAYEQYF. The CDR3 bases are TGCAGCGCGGAAACGCAGGCCTACGAGCAGTACTTC. This chain links TRBV29-1 with TRBJ2-7, with unresolved D. With 7 bases removed from V and 2 bases from J, the gap between germline ends came to 12 bases. CDR1 and CDR2 from the germline V gene are SQVTM and ANQGSEA. CDR3 length equals 12 residues.

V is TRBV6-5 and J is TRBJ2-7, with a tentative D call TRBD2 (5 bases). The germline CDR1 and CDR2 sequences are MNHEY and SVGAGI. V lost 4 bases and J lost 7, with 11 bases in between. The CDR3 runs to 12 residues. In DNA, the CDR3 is TGTGCCAGCAGTTTCAGCGGCACGGAGCAGTACTTC. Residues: CASSFSGTEQYF.

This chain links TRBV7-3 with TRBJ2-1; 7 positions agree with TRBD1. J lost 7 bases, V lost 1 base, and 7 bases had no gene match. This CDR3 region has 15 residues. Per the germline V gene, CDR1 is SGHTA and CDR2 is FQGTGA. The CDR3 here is CASSLRGQPNNEQFF. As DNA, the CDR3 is TGTGCCAGCAGCTTAAGGGGACAGCCCAATAATGAGCAGTTCTTC.

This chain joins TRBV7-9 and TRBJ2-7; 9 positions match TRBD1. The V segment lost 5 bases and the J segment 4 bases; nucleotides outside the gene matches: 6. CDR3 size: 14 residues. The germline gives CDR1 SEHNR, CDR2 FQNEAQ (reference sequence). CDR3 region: CASSPGQGYYEQYF. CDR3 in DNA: TGTGCCAGCAGCCCGGGACAGGGTTATTACGAGCAGTACTTC.

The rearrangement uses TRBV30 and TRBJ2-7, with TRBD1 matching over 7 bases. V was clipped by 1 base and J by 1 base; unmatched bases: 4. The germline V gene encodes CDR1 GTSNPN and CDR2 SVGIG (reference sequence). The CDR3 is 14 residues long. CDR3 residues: CAWSGPGQSYEQYF. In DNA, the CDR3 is TGTGCCTGGAGTGGACCGGGACAGTCCTACGAGCAGTACTTC.

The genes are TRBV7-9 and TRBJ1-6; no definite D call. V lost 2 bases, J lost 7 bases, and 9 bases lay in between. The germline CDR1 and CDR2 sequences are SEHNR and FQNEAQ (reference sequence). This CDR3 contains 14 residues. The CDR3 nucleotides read TGTGCCAGCAGCTTAACCGCCGCGAATTCACCCCTCCACTTT. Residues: CASSLTAANSPLHF.

The CDR3 sequence: CASTSGVYEQYF. As DNA, the CDR3 is TGTGCCAGCACGAGCGGAGTGTACGAGCAGTACTTC. The rearrangement joins TRBV28 to TRBJ2-7, with D possibly being TRBD2 (5 bases). CDR3 size: 12 residues. Germline V gene data show CDR1 as MDHEN and CDR2 as SYDVKM. V was cut by 7 bases and J by 4 bases, with 11 bases left in between.